These 22 T cell receptor beta chains came from one sample sequenced in a study of shared clonotypes between healthy human individuals. Some clones are missing from TCRdb's copy, which holds only in-frame ones; the method was immunoSEQ multiplex PCR. The sample shows 950,000 to 1,100,000 clones, 75% to 80% of them seen only once. The sequencing input was memory CD4+ T cells from PBMCs. Subset in this sample: CD45RA-negative fraction. The receptors were gathered from a man aged 18-30 years in good health. Some clones in this sample may be carry-over from other donors' samples.

The J gene is TRBJ1-4, the V gene TRBV2; TRBD1 aligns across 8 bases. This CDR3 spans 18 amino acids. V shed 4 bases, J shed 2 bases, and the junction held 12 bases outside the gene matches. Germline CDR1 and CDR2: SNHLY and FYNNEI. CDR3: CASSAGTGALGTNEKLFF. The CDR3 DNA sequence: TGTGCCAGCAGTGCCGGGACAGGCGCTCTGGGCACTAATGAAAAACTGTTTTTT.

V gene TRBV5-6 combines with J gene TRBJ2-1, with D unresolved. V was cut by 4 bases and J by 5 bases, with 13 bases left in between. CDR1 and CDR2 from the germline V gene are SGHDT and YYEEEE. This CDR3 contains 14 residues. The CDR3 here is CASSRTPQDNEQFF. For the CDR3, the DNA is TGTGCCAGCAGCCGCACTCCCCAGGACAATGAGCAGTTCTTC.

Only one count was recorded for this clone. This chain uses TRBV6-5 with TRBJ2-4, with 8 nucleotides matching TRBD2. The germline V gene encodes CDR1 MNHEY and CDR2 SVGAGI. J lost 9 bases, V lost 1 base, and 5 bases had no gene match. CDR3 length: 14 amino acids. The CDR3 sequence: CASSYYLRGGIQYF. The DNA of the CDR3 is TGTGCCAGCAGTTACTACCTCCGGGGGGGCATTCAGTACTTC.

V and J are TRBV18 and TRBJ2-5, with 10 bases matching TRBD2. The length of the CDR3 is 16 residues. V shed 4 bases and J 0 bases; nucleotides not matched to a gene: 5. Germline V gives CDR1 KGHSH, CDR2 LQKENI. The CDR3 reads CASSQATSGNQETQYF. As DNA, the CDR3 is TGTGCCAGCTCACAAGCTACTAGCGGGAACCAAGAGACCCAGTACTTC.

The chain joins TRBV7-9 to TRBJ2-5; 8 bases line up with TRBD2. The CDR3 spans 17 residues. Germline CDR1 and CDR2: SEHNR and FQNEAQ (reference sequence). Unmatched junction bases numbered 17, after V lost 7 bases and J lost 4 bases. The CDR3 nucleotides read TGTGCCAGCACCATAGGGGACGGAGCGGGAGCGGCAGAGACCCAGTACTTC. It codes for CASTIGDGAGAAETQYF. The full variable domain, its missing parts supplied by reference TRBV7-9 and TRBJ2-5, is DTGVSQNPRHKITKRGQNVTFRCDPISEHNRLYWYRQTLGQGPEFLTYFQNEAQLEKSRLLSDRFSAERPKGSFSTLEIQRTEQGDSAMYLCASTIGDGAGAAETQYFGPGTRLLVL.

The chain has TRBV2 and TRBJ2-5, with 7 bases fitting TRBD2. Germline lookup yields CDR1 SNHLY and CDR2 FYNNEI. Trimming at V came to 5 bases and at J to 5 bases, leaving 11 bases not matched to a gene. This CDR3 comprises 15 residues. The CDR3 coding sequence is TGTGCCAGCAGTCCGACTAGCCCTTCGAGGGAGACCCAGTACTTC. Its protein product is CASSPTSPSRETQYF. Looking up the rest from reference TRBV2 and TRBJ2-5 gives the full variable domain: EPEVTQTPSHQVTQMGQEVILRCVPISNHLYFYWYRQILGQKVEFLVSFYNNEISEKSEIFDDQFSVERPDGSNFTLKIRSTKLEDSAMYFCASSPTSPSRETQYFGPGTRLLVL.

The chain carries TRBV5-1 and TRBJ2-5; 8 bases match TRBD2. Losses at the gene ends were 2 bases for V and 5 bases for J; bases not matched to a gene: 14. Germline CDR1 and CDR2: SGHRS and YFSETQ. The CDR3 length is 17 residues. The CDR3 here is CASSLVPGLGAEETQYF. The DNA for the CDR3 is TGCGCCAGCAGCTTAGTTCCGGGACTAGGGGCGGAGGAGACCCAGTACTTC.

CDR3 sequence reads: CASGGSSGLYEQYF. The CDR3 DNA is TGTGCCAGCGGGGGGAGTAGCGGGCTCTACGAGCAGTACTTC. This sequence joins TRBV2 and TRBJ2-7; 7 bases map to TRBD2. CDR3 length equals 14 residues. The junction had 10 bases not matched to a gene; V was cut back by 8 bases and J by 3 bases. Germline-derived CDR1 and CDR2 are SNHLY and FYNNEI.

The chain uses TRBV7-6 and TRBJ1-4; D gene uncertain. Trimming cost V 5 bases and J 5 bases, with 12 bases left between them. This CDR3 contains 14 residues. Per germline, CDR1 SGHVS and CDR2 FNYEAQ. The CDR3 DNA is TGTGCCAGCAGCCGGGGAGTTACGAATGAAAAACTGTTTTTT. Translating gives CASSRGVTNEKLFF.

This chain uses TRBV7-9 with TRBJ1-4; a possible D gene is TRBD1 (5 bases). The CDR3 is made up of 14 amino acids. Germline CDR1 SEHNR, CDR2 FQNEAQ (reference sequence). Trimming cost V 5 bases and J 4 bases, with 11 bases left between them. The CDR3 sequence: CASSLWGLNEKLFF. Written as DNA, the CDR3 is TGTGCCAGCAGCCTATGGGGCCTTAATGAAAAACTGTTTTTT.

V usage is TRBV6-5 and J usage is TRBJ2-3; 13 nucleotides match TRBD2. V trimming: 5 bases; J trimming: 6 bases; junction bases outside the gene matches: 5. This CDR3 comprises 15 residues. Looked up from germline, CDR1 is MNHEY and CDR2 is SVGAGI. The CDR3, as DNA: TGTGCCAGCAGTCCAACTAGCGGGGGGGAGGATACGCAGTATTTT. Protein: CASSPTSGGEDTQYF.

The chain has TRBV5-4 and TRBJ2-1, with TRBD2 identical over 7 bases. Trimming took 3 bases from V and 5 from J; bases not matched to a gene: 14. The CDR3 is 17 residues long. CDR1 is SGHNT, CDR2 YYREEE, per germline (reference sequence). The CDR3 sequence is CASSSPLGEGANNEQFF. The CDR3 DNA sequence: TGTGCCAGCAGCTCGCCTCTGGGGGAGGGCGCGAACAATGAGCAGTTCTTC.

The chain uses TRBV7-8 and TRBJ2-3; 9 bases match TRBD2. Germline CDR1 reads SGHVS; CDR2 reads FQNEAQ. CDR3 length: 15 residues. The ends lost 3 bases at V and 3 bases at J; junction bases unmatched: 4. CDR3 loop: CASSFGLAQTDTQYF. DNA of the CDR3: TGTGCCAGCAGCTTCGGACTAGCGCAAACAGATACGCAGTATTTT.

CDR3 protein: CASMGIPGRGTGTQYF. CDR3 bases: TGTGCCAGTATGGGGATTCCGGGACGCGGGACGGGGACCCAGTACTTC. The rearrangement links TRBV2 to TRBJ2-5; possibly TRBD2 for D (6 bases). The CDR3 has 16 amino acids. Germline V lookup: CDR1 SNHLY, CDR2 FYNNEI. The V end was cut by 9 bases, the J end by 7 bases, with 27 bases between.

The rearrangement joins TRBV14 to TRBJ1-3; D uncertain. This CDR3 has 13 residues. Trimming removed 3 bases at V and 0 bases at J, with 3 bases between. Germline V gene data show CDR1 as SGHDN and CDR2 as FVKESK. The DNA of the CDR3 is TGTGCCAGCAGCCAGTTCTCTGGAAACACCATATATTTT. It is translated as CASSQFSGNTIYF.

V and J are TRBV7-3 and TRBJ2-1; 11 nucleotides line up with TRBD2. V shed 2 bases and J 9 bases; nucleotides not matched to a gene: 9. In germline, CDR1 is SGHTA, CDR2 FQGTGA. CDR3 length equals 16 residues. The CDR3 sequence is CASSLLTRLAGSEQFF. CDR3 bases: TGTGCCAGCAGCTTATTGACGCGACTAGCGGGATCTGAGCAGTTCTTC.

The chain uses TRBV7-2 and TRBJ2-5, with 9 bases matching TRBD2. Germline V gives CDR1 SGHTA, CDR2 FQGNSA. Trimming took 4 bases from V and 5 from J; bases not matched to a gene: 8. The CDR3 is 15 residues long. CDR3 loop: CASSWGGRAGETQYF. Written as DNA, the CDR3 is TGTGCCAGCAGCTGGGGCGGGAGGGCAGGGGAGACCCAGTACTTC. The whole variable domain, filled in from reference TRBV7-2 and TRBJ2-5, reads GAGVSQSPSNKVTEKGKDVELRCDPISGHTALYWYRQSLGQGLEFLIYFQGNSAPDKSGLPSDRFSAERTGGSVSTLTIQRTQQEDSAVYLCASSWGGRAGETQYFGPGTRLLVL.

V gene TRBV2 combines with J gene TRBJ2-5; no clear D gene. Trimming removed 6 bases at V and 1 base at J, with 3 bases between. Germline-derived CDR1 and CDR2 are SNHLY and FYNNEI. The CDR3 length is 11 residues. CDR3 coding DNA: TGTGCCAGCAGGGCCCAAGAGACCCAGTACTTC. This encodes CASRAQETQYF.

About this clone: Other DNA sequences in the sample encode the same CDR3. The genes are TRBV2 and TRBJ2-1; 8 nucleotides line up with TRBD2. V was pared by 5 bases and J by 0 bases, with 3 bases of the junction left unmatched. The CDR3 sequence is 15 residues long. Germline CDR1 SNHLY, CDR2 FYNNEI. The CDR3 sequence: CASSLSGSSYNEQFF. CDR3 DNA sequence: TGTGCCAGCAGTTTGAGCGGGAGCTCCTACAATGAGCAGTTCTTC.

This rearrangement joins TRBV28 to TRBJ2-7; D gene ambiguous. The V gene's germline CDR1 is MDHEN and CDR2 SYDVKM. V was pared by 3 bases and J by 7 bases, with 13 bases between. CDR3 length: 13 residues. The CDR3 loop reads CASSLVQVLEQYF. CDR3 in DNA: TGTGCCAGCAGTTTGGTTCAGGTACTGGAGCAGTACTTC.

V usage is TRBV19 and J usage is TRBJ1-1; D possibly corresponds to TRBD1 (5 bases). This CDR3 is 14 amino acids long. V was trimmed by 7 bases and J by 5 bases, leaving 17 bases between them. Germline CDR1 is LNHDA and CDR2 is SQIVND (reference sequence). CDR3 amino acids: CASKSDFQGTEAFF. DNA of the CDR3: TGTGCCAGTAAATCCGACTTTCAGGGAACTGAAGCTTTCTTT. Supplemented by reference TRBV19 and TRBJ1-1, the full variable domain reads DGGITQSPKYLFRKEGQNVTLSCEQNLNHDAMYWYRQDPGQGLRLIYYSQIVNDFQKGDIAEGYSVSREKKESFPLTVTSAQKNPTAFYLCASKSDFQGTEAFFGQGTRLTVV.

There are many counts of this clone. The chain combines TRBV5-1 with TRBJ1-3; perhaps TRBD1 as D (5 bases). The CDR3 is 16 amino acids. The V end lost 0 bases, the J end lost 2 bases, and 12 bases lay between the germline ends. Germline V CDR1 and CDR2: SGHRS, YFSETQ. This CDR3 reads CASSLGVRETGNTIYF. The CDR3 nucleotides read TGCGCCAGCAGCTTGGGGGTCAGGGAGACTGGAAACACCATATATTTT.